The 24 T cell receptor beta chains presented below share a single source sample, sequenced in a study of T cells after yellow fever vaccination. TCRdb fed the 5' RACE reads into MiXCR, producing one record per CDR3 protein. The sample carries about 220,000 distinct CDR3 sequences, roughly 3.3% recorded once. The sample here was CD4+ T cells sorted from PBMCs, taken 10 days after the yellow fever booster vaccination. These receptors were collected from a man between 18 and 35 years old who received the YFV17D yellow fever vaccine.

The table lists this clonotype with a few counts. This chain links TRBV4-3 with TRBJ1-5; a possible D gene is TRBD1 (5 bases). The V gene's germline CDR1 is LGHNA and CDR2 YSLEER. The CDR3 length is 14 residues. V was shortened by 5 bases and J by 4 bases, with 12 bases between the two germline ends. The CDR3 DNA follows: TGCGCCAGCAGCAGAGACAGTTGGAATCAGCCCCAGCATTTT. It is translated as CASSRDSWNQPQHF.

There are a few counts of this clonotype. The junction shows a germline mismatch at one end, possibly a read error. The chain carries TRBV7-7 and TRBJ2-5; TRBD2 aligns across 7 bases. There are 16 residues in the CDR3. Germline assignment: CDR1 SSHAT and CDR2 FNYEAQ (reference sequence). CDR3 residues: CASSNPGGGGQETQYF. CDR3 DNA sequence: TGTGCTAGCAGCAATCCGGGGGGAGGCGGACAAGAGACCCAGTACTTC.

This clonotype was seen at least ten times. The rearrangement links TRBV4-3 to TRBJ2-3; D possibly uses TRBD1 or TRBD2 (6 bases each). This CDR3 is built from 15 residues. Trimming shortened V by 5 bases and J by 3 bases, and 15 bases separated the two germline ends. Germline V lookup: CDR1 LGHNA, CDR2 YSLEER. The CDR3 bases are TGCGCCAGCAGCAAGCGTGGGGGGCCAACAGATACGCAGTATTTT. As protein: CASSKRGGPTDTQYF.

This clonotype showed up many times. V usage is TRBV5-1 and J usage is TRBJ2-1, with 8 bases fitting TRBD1. CDR3 size: 16 residues. Germline assignment: CDR1 SGHRS and CDR2 YFSETQ. J lost 2 bases, V lost 4 bases, and 8 bases had no gene match. In DNA, the CDR3 is TGCGCCAGCAGCCTCGTCACAGGGGGGCCCTACAATGAGCAGTTCTTC. Its protein is CASSLVTGGPYNEQFF.

The chain joins TRBV5-5 to TRBJ1-5; a weak D match, TRBD1 (6 bases). There are 15 residues in the CDR3. V was clipped by 2 bases and J by 5 bases, with 14 bases between them. The germline gives CDR1 SGHKS, CDR2 YYEKEE (reference sequence). CDR3 sequence (DNA): TGTGCCAGCAGCTTCACGACGGACAGCGATCAGCCCCAGCATTTT. Its protein is CASSFTTDSDQPQHF.

The genes are TRBV5-1 and TRBJ1-1; 7 bases map to TRBD1. CDR3 size: 14 residues. Unmatched junction bases numbered 9, after V lost 3 bases and J lost 7 bases. Germline V gene sequence: CDR1 SGHRS, CDR2 YFSETQ. Here the CDR3 reads CASSYLQGDLEAFF. CDR3 coding DNA: TGCGCCAGCAGCTACCTTCAGGGGGACCTTGAAGCTTTCTTT.

This clonotype came up many times. The chain employs TRBV10-3 and TRBJ2-6, with D uncertain. Germline V gene sequence: CDR1 ENHRY, CDR2 SYGVKD. The CDR3 length is 13 residues. V dropped 8 bases and J dropped 3 bases, with 8 bases sitting between them. In DNA, the CDR3 is TGTGCCATCGAGCAGGTTGGGGCCAACGTCCTGACTTTC. Its protein is CAIEQVGANVLTF.

This chain connects TRBV20-1 to TRBJ2-7, with D uncertain. The CDR3 spans 11 residues. V lost 6 bases and J lost 1, with 7 bases in between. Germline CDR1 DFQATT, CDR2 SNEGSKA (reference sequence). The CDR3 sequence: CSAKGSYEQYV. The CDR3 DNA reads as TGCAGTGCCAAGGGTTCCTACGAGCAGTACGTC.

The V and J genes are TRBV30 and TRBJ1-1, with D unclear. CDR3 length: 12 residues. V was shortened by 1 base and J by 5 bases, with 8 bases between the two germline ends. Per germline, CDR1 GTSNPN and CDR2 SVGIG (reference sequence). The CDR3 DNA sequence: TGTGCCTGGAGTGAGATTGGGACTGAAGCTTTCTTT. Its translation is CAWSEIGTEAFF.

This clonotype occurred a few times. This chain joins TRBV5-4 and TRBJ1-2, with D perhaps TRBD1 (6 bases). This CDR3 spans 15 amino acids. Trimming left V 0 bases short and J 4 bases short, with 13 bases between. Germline lookup yields CDR1 SGHNT and CDR2 YYREEE (reference sequence). The CDR3 sequence is CASSLGGGVVYGYTF. CDR3 coding DNA: TGTGCCAGCAGCTTGGGAGGGGGGGTGGTCTATGGCTACACCTTC.

The chain links TRBV2 to TRBJ1-2, with D possibly being TRBD1 (5 bases). This CDR3 contains 12 residues. Trimming removed 6 bases from V and 6 bases from J, with 11 bases in between. Germline V gives CDR1 SNHLY, CDR2 FYNNEI. The CDR3 reads CASSGTDHGYTF. Written as DNA, the CDR3 is TGTGCCAGCAGCGGGACGGATCATGGCTACACCTTC.

Only a few counts were recorded for this clonotype. The V and J genes are TRBV2 and TRBJ2-2, with D hard to call. The CDR3 runs to 12 residues. Germline lookup yields CDR1 SNHLY and CDR2 FYNNEI. V was shortened by 7 bases and J by 1 base, with 4 bases between the two germline ends. The CDR3 region is CASTLNTGELFF. CDR3 bases: TGTGCCAGCACTCTGAACACCGGGGAGCTGTTTTTT.

There are a few counts of this clonotype. The chain couples TRBV6-5 to TRBJ2-4, with D perhaps being TRBD1 or TRBD2 (7 bases each). The CDR3 spans 13 residues. The ends were cut back, 7 bases at V and 7 bases at J, with 14 bases in the middle. Germline V gene data show CDR1 as MNHEY and CDR2 as SVGAGI. The CDR3 is CASTQGGVNIQYF. In DNA, the CDR3 is TGTGCCAGCACCCAGGGGGGGGTTAACATTCAGTACTTC.

Ten or more counts support this clonotype. The DNA of the CDR3 is TGTGCCAGCAGCTTAGTAGAACAGGGTCCCTATGGCTACACCTTC. As protein: CASSLVEQGPYGYTF. The chain links TRBV7-2 to TRBJ1-2; tentatively, D is TRBD1 (6 bases). CDR1 is SGHTA, CDR2 FQGNSA, per germline. The CDR3 totals 15 residues. The germline V and J ends were trimmed by 1 base and 4 bases, with 13 bases remaining between them.

This clonotype was seen a handful of times. The chain is built from TRBV7-2 and TRBJ1-3; no reliable D call. The CDR3 is made up of 14 amino acids. V lost 3 bases and J lost 2, with 8 bases in between. Germline V gene sequence: CDR1 SGHTA, CDR2 FQGNSA. The DNA of the CDR3 is TGTGCCAGCAGCTTTCCCTACCCTGGAAACACCATATATTTT. Translation: CASSFPYPGNTIYF. The complete variable domain, with remaining parts taken from reference TRBV7-2 and TRBJ1-3, reads GAGVSQSPSNKVTEKGKDVELRCDPISGHTALYWYRQSLGQGLEFLIYFQGNSAPDKSGLPSDRFSAERTGGSVSTLTIQRTQQEDSAVYLCASSFPYPGNTIYFGEGSWLTVV.

This clonotype was counted at least ten times. CDR3 protein: CASSPVGGARGYGYTF. The CDR3 coding sequence is TGCGCCAGCAGCCCAGTTGGGGGGGCGCGCGGGTATGGCTACACCTTC. The chain is built from TRBV4-3 and TRBJ1-2; possible D gene TRBD1, 6 bases. Germline CDR1 LGHNA, CDR2 YSLEER. The CDR3 has 16 amino acids. Trimming cost V 4 bases and J 5 bases, with 20 bases left between them.

There are many counts of this clonotype. The CDR3 nucleotides are TGCAGTGCTTTTCAAGAGACCCAGTACTTC. Translation gives CSAFQETQYF. This chain joins TRBV20-1 and TRBJ2-5; D gene ambiguous. Per the germline V gene, CDR1 is DFQATT and CDR2 is SNEGSKA (reference sequence). Trimming stripped 5 bases from V and 2 bases from J, with 3 bases between. The CDR3 is made up of 10 amino acids.

This clonotype appeared a few times. This chain joins TRBV11-2 and TRBJ2-3, with 9 bases matching TRBD2. J lost 10 bases, V lost 7 bases, and 15 bases had no gene match. CDR1 SGHAT and CDR2 FQNNGV come from the germline V gene. This CDR3 contains 15 residues. The CDR3 protein is CASTRPLSGGAAQYF. CDR3 bases: TGTGCCAGCACCCGACCTCTTAGCGGGGGCGCAGCGCAGTATTTT.

This clonotype was observed at least ten times. The genes are TRBV7-3 and TRBJ2-3; 7 bases align to TRBD2. CDR1 is SGHTA and CDR2 is FQGTGA in the germline V gene. V shed 5 bases and J 7 bases; nucleotides not matched to a gene: 9. The length of the CDR3 is 14 residues. The chain's CDR3 is CASSKAGTTYTQYF. The CDR3 bases are TGTGCCAGCAGCAAAGCGGGGACCACGTATACGCAGTATTTT.

This chain joins TRBV29-1 and TRBJ2-2; unclear D gene. The CDR3 spans 15 residues. The V gene lost 7 bases and the J gene lost 4 bases, with 19 bases spanning the gap. Germline CDR1 SQVTM, CDR2 ANQGSEA. The CDR3 is CSAWTLSGPTGELFF. The CDR3, as DNA: TGCAGCGCCTGGACCTTGTCTGGGCCCACCGGGGAGCTGTTTTTT.

The V gene is TRBV7-2, the J gene TRBJ1-6; D remains ambiguous. CDR1 and CDR2 from the germline V gene are SGHTA and FQGNSA. V lost 5 bases to trimming and J lost 3 bases, with 5 bases between them. There are 13 residues in the CDR3. CDR3 bases: TGTGCCAGCAGCGTACGCTATAATTCACCCCTCCACTTT. Translating gives CASSVRYNSPLHF.

The table lists this clonotype with many counts. V and J are TRBV7-8 and TRBJ2-1; tentative D call: TRBD1 (6 bases). The V gene's germline CDR1 is SGHVS and CDR2 FQNEAQ. This CDR3 has 17 residues. V lost 5 bases and J lost 8, with 25 bases in between. CDR3 loop: CASSPRPGQGKGDEQFF. CDR3 nucleotides: TGTGCCAGCAGCCCACGGCCGGGGCAGGGGAAAGGAGATGAGCAGTTCTTC. The full variable domain, rest sourced from reference TRBV7-8 and TRBJ2-1, is GAGVSQSPRYKVAKRGQDVALRCDPISGHVSLFWYQQALGQGPEFLTYFQNEAQLDKSGLPSDRFFAERPEGSVSTLKIQRTQQEDSAVYLCASSPRPGQGKGDEQFFGPGTRLTVL.

The table lists this clonotype with many counts. The chain combines TRBV20-1 with TRBJ1-1; tentatively, D is TRBD1 (5 bases). Trimming took 6 bases from V and 6 from J, leaving 17 bases between them. Germline V gene sequence: CDR1 DFQATT, CDR2 SNEGSKA (reference sequence). This CDR3 region has 13 residues. The CDR3 sequence is CSAKGSGIPEAFF. CDR3 DNA: TGCAGTGCCAAAGGTTCAGGGATCCCTGAAGCTTTCTTT.

The table lists this clonotype with a few counts. This chain joins TRBV7-9 and TRBJ1-2; D might be TRBD1 (5 bases). There are 15 residues in the CDR3. V dropped 1 base and J dropped 7 bases, with 16 bases sitting between them. Germline assignment: CDR1 SEHNR and CDR2 FQNEAQ (reference sequence). CDR3 in amino acids: CASSLVGQGLAGYTF. CDR3 nucleotides: TGTGCCAGCAGCTTAGTTGGGCAGGGCCTCGCTGGCTACACCTTC.